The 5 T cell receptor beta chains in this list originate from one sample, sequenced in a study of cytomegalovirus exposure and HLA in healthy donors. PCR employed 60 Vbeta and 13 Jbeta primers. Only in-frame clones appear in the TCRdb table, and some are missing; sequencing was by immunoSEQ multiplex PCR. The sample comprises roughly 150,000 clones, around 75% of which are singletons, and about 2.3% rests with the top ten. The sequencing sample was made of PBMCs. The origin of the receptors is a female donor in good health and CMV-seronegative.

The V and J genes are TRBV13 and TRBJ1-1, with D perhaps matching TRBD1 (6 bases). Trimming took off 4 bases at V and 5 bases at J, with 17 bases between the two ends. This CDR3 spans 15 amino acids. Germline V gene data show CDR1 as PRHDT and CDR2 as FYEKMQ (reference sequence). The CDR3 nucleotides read TGTGCCAGCAGCTATACAGGGAGCAGTGGTACTGAAGCTTTCTTT. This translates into CASSYTGSSGTEAFF.

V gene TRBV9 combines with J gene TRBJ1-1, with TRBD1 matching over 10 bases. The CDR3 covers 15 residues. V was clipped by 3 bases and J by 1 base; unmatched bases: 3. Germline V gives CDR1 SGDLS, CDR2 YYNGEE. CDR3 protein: CASSGRQGANTEAFF. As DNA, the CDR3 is TGTGCCAGCAGCGGCCGACAGGGGGCGAACACTGAAGCTTTCTTT. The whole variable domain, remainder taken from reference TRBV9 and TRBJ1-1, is DSGVTQTPKHLITATGQRVTLRCSPRSGDLSVYWYQQSLDQGLQFLIQYYNGEERAKGNILERFSAQQFPDLHSELNLSSLELGDSALYFCASSGRQGANTEAFFGQGTRLTVV.

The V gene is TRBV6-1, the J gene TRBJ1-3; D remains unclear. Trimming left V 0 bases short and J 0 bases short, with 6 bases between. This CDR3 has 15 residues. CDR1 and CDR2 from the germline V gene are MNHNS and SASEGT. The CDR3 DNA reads TGTGCCAGCAGTGAAGCGCTCAGCTCTGGAAACACCATATATTTT. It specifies CASSEALSSGNTIYF.

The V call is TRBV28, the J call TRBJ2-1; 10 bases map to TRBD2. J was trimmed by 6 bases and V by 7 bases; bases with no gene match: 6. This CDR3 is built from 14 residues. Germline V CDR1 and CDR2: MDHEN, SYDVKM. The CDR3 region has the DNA TGTGCCAGCACCCATCTAGCGGGGGTCAATGAGCAGTTCTTC. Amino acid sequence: CASTHLAGVNEQFF. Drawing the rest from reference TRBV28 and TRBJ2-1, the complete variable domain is DVKVTQSSRYLVKRTGEKVFLECVQDMDHENMFWYRQDPGLGLRLIYFSYDVKMKEKGDIPEGYSVSREKKERFSLILESASTNQTSMYLCASTHLAGVNEQFFGPGTRLTVL.

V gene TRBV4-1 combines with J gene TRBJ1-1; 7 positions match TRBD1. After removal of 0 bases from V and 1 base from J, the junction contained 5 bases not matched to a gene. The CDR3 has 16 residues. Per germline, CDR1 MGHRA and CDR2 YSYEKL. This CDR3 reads CASSQDLGTANTEAFF. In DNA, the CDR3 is TGCGCCAGCAGCCAAGATCTCGGGACAGCGAACACTGAAGCTTTCTTT.